This T cell receptor (beta chain) is drawn from a study of blood T cell repertoires in COVID-19. Data came from immunoSEQ multiplex PCR; TCRdb stores just in-frame clones and leaves some out. The sample consists of about 84,000 clones, approximately 80% of them appearing once. The CDR3 runs to 15 residues. The V gene end was trimmed by 5 bases and the J gene end by 6 bases; junction bases not matched to a gene: 11. Per the germline V gene, CDR1 is LNHDA and CDR2 is SQIVND (reference sequence). Source material: peripheral blood. This receptor was obtained from a man aged 70-80 years with acute or convalescent COVID-19. This chain links TRBV19 with TRBJ1-2, with 8 bases matching TRBD1. The CDR3 DNA follows: TGTGCCAGTAGTCTTGCGGCAGGGGGCTATGATGGCTACACCTTC. It specifies CASSLAAGGYDGYTF.